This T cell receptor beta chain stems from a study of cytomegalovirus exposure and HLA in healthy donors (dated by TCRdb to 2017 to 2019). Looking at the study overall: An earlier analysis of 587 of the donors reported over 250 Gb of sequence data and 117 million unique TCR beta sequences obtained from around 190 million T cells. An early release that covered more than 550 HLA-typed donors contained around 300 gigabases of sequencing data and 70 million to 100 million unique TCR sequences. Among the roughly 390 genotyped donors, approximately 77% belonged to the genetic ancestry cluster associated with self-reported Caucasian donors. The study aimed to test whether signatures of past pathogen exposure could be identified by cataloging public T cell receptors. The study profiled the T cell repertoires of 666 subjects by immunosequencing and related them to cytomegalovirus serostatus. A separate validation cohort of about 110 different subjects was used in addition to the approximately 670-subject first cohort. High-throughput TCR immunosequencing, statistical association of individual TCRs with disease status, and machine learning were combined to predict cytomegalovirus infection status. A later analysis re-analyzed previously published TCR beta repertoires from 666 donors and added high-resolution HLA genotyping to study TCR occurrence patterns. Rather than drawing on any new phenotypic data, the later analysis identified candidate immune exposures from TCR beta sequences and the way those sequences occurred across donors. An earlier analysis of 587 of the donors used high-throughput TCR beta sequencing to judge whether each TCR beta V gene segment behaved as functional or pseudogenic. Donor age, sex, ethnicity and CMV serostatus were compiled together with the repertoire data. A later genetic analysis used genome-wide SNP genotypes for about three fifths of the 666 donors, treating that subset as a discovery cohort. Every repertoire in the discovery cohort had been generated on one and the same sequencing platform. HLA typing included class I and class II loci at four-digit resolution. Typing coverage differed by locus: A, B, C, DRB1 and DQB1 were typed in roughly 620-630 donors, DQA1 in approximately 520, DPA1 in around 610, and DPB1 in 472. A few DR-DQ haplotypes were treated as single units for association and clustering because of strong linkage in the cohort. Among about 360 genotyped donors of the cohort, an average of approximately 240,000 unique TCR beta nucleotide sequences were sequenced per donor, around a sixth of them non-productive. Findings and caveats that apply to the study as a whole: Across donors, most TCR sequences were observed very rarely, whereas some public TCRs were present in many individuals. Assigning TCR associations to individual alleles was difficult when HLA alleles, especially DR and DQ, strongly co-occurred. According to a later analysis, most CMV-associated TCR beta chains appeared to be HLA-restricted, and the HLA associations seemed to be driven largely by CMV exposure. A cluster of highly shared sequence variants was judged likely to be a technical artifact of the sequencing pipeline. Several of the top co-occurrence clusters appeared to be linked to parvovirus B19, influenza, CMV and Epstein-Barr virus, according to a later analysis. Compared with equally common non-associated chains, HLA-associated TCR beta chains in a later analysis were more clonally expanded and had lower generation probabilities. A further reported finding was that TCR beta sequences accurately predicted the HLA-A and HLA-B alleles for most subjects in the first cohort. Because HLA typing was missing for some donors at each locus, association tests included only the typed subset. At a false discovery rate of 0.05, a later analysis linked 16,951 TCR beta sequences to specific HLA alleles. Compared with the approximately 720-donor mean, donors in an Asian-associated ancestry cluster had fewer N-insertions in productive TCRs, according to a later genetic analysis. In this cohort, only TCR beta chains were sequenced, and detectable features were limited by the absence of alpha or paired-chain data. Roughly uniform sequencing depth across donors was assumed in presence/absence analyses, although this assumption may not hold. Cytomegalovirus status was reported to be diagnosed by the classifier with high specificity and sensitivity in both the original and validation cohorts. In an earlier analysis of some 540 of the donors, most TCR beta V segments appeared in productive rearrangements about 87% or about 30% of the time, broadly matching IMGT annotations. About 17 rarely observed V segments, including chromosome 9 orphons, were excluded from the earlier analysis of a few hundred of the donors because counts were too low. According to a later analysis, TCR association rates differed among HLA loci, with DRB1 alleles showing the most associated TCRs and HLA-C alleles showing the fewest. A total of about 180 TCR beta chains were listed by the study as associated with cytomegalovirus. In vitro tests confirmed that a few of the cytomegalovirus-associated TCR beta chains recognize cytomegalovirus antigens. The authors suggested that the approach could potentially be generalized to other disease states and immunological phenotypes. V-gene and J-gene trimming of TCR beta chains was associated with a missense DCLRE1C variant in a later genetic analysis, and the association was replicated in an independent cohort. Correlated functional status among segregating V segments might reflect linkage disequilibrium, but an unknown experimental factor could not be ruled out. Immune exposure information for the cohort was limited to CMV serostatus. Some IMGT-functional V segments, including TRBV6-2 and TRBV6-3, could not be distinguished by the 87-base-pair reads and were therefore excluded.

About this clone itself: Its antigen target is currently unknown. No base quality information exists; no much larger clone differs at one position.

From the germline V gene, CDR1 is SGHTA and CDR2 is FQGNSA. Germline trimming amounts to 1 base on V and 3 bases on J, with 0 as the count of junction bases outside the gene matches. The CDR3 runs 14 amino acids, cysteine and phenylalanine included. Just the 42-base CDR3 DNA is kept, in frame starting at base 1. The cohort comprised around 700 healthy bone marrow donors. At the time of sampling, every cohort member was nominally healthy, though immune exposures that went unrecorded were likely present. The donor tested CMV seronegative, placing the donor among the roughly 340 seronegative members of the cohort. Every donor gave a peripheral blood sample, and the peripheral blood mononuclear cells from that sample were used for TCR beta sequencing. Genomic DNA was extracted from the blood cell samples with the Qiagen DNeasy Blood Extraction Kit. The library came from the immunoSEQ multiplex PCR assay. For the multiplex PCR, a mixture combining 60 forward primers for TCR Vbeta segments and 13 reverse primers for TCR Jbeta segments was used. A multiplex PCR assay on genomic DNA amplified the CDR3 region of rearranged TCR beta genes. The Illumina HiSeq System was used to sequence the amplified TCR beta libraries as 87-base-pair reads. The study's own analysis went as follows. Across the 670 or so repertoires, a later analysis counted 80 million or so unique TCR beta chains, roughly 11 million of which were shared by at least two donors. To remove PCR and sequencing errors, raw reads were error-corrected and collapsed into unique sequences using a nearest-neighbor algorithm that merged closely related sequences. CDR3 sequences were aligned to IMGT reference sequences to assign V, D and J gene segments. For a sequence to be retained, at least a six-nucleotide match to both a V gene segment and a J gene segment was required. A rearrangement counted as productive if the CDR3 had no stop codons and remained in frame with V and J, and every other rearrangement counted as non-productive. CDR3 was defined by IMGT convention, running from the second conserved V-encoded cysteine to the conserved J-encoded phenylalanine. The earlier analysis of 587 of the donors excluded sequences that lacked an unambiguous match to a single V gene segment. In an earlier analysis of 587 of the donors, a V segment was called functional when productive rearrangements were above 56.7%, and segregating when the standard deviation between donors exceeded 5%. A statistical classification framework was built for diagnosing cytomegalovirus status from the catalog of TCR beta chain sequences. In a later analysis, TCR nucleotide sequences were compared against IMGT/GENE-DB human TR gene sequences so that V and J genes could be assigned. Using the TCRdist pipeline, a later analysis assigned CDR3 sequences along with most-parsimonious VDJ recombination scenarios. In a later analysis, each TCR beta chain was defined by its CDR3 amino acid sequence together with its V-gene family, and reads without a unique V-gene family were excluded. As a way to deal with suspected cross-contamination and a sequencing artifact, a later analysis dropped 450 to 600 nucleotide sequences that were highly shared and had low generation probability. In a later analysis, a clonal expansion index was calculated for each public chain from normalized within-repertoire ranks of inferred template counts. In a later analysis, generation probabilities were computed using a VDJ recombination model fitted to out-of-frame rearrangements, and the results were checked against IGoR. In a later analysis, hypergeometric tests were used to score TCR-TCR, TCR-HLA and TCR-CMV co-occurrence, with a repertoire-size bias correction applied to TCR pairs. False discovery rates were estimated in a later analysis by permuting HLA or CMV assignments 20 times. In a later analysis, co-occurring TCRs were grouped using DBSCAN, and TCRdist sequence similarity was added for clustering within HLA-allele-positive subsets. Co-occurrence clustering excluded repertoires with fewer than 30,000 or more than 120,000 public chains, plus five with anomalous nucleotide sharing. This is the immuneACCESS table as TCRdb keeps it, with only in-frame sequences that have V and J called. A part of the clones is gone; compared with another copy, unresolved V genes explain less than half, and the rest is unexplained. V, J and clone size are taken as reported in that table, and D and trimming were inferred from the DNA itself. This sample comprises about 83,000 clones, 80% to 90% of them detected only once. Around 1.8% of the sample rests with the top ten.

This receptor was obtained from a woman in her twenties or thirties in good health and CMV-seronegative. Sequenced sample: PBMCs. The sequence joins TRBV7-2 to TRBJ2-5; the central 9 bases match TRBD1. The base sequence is TGTGCCAGCAGCTTAGGGACAGGGGAAGAGACCCAGTACTTC. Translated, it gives CASSLGTGEETQYF.